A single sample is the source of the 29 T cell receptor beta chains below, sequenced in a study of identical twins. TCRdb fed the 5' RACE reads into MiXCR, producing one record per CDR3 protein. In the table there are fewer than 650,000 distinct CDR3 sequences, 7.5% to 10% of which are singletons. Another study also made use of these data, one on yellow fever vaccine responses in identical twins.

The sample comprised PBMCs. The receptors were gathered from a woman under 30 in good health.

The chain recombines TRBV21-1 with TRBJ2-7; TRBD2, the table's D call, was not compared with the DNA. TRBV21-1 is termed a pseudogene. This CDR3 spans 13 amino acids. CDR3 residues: CASSTSGLYEQYF. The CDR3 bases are TGTGCCAGCAGCACCAGCGGTCTCTACGAGCAGTACTTC.

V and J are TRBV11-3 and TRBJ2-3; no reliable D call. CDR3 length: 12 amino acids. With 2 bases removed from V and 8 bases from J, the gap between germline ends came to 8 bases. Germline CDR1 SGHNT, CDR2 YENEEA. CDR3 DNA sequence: TGTGCCAGCAGCTTAAATTCTGGTACGCAGTATTTT. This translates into CASSLNSGTQYF.

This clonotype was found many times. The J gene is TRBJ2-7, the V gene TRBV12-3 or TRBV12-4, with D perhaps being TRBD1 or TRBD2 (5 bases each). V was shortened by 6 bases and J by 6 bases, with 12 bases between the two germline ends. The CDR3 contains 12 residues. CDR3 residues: CASRGLGVEQYF. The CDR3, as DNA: TGTGCCAGCAGGGGGCTGGGGGTCGAGCAGTACTTC.

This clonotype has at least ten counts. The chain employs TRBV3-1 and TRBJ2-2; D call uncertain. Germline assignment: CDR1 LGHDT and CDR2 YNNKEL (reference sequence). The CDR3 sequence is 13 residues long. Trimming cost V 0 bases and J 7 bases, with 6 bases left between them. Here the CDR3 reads CASSQDWGGELFF. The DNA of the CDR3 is TGTGCCAGCAGCCAAGATTGGGGCGGGGAGCTGTTTTTT.

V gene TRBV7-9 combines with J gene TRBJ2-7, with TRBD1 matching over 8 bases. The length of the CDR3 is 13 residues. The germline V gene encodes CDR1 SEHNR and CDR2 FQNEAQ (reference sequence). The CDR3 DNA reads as TGTTCTATCGTGGTACAGGGGGGAGACGAGCAGTACTTC. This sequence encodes CSIVVQGGDEQYF.

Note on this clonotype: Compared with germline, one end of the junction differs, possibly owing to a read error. Written as DNA, the CDR3 is TGCAGTGCCGACCCGGGACGGGCGGCCTCCTCCCACGAGCAGTACTTC. Translation gives CSADPGRAASSHEQYF. The chain combines TRBV20-1 with TRBJ2-7, with D perhaps given as TRBD1 or TRBD2 (5 bases each). Germline CDR1 DFQATT, CDR2 SNEGSKA (reference sequence). The CDR3 length is 16 residues.

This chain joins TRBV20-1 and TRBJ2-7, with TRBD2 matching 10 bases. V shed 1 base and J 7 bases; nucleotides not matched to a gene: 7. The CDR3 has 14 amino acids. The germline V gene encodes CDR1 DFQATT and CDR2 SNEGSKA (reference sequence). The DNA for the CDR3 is TGCAGTGCTAGAGCTAGCGGGAGTTCATGGGAGCAGTACTTC. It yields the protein CSARASGSSWEQYF.

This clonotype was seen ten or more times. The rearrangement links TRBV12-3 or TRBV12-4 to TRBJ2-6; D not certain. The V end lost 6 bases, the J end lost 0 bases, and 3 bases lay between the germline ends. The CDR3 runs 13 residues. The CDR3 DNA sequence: TGTGCCAGCAGAAGCTCTGGGGCCAACGTCCTGACTTTC. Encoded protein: CASRSSGANVLTF.

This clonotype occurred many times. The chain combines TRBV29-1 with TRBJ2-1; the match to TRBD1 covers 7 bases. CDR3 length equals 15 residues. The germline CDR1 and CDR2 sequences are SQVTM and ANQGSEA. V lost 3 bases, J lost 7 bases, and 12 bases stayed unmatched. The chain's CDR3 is CSVDRWGTGENEQFF. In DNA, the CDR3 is TGCAGCGTTGACAGGTGGGGCACAGGGGAGAATGAGCAGTTCTTC.

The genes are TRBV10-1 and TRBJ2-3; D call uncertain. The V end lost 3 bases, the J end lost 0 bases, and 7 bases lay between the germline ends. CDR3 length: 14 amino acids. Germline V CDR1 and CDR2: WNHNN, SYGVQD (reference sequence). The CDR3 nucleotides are TGCGCCAGCAGTGATAGATTCAGCACAGATACGCAGTATTTT. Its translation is CASSDRFSTDTQYF.

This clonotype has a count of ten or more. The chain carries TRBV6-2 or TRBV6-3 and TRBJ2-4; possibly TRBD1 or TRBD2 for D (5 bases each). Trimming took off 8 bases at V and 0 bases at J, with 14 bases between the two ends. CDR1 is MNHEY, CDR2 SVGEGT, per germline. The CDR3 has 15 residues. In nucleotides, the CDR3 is TGTGCCAGCTGGGACCGAGCCCTAGCCAAAAACATTCAGTACTTC. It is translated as CASWDRALAKNIQYF.

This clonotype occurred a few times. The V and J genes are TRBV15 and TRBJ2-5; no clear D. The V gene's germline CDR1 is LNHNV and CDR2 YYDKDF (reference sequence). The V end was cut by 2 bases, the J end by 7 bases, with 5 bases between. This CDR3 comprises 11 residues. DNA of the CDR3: TGTGCCACCAGCAGACGACTGACCCAGTACTTC. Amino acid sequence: CATSRRLTQYF.

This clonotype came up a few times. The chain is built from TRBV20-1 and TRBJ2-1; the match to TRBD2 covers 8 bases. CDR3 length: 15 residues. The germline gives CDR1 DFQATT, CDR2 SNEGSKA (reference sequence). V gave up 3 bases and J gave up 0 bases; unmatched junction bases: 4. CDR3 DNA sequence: TGCAGTGCTAGTAGCGGGACGAGCTCCTACAATGAGCAGTTCTTC. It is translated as CSASSGTSSYNEQFF.

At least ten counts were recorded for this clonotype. The CDR3 protein is CASSIAADTQYF. CDR3 coding DNA: TGTGCCAGTAGTATAGCCGCAGATACGCAGTATTTT. The rearrangement links TRBV19 to TRBJ2-3, with D uncertain. CDR1 and CDR2 from the germline V gene are LNHDA and SQIVND (reference sequence). There are 12 residues in the CDR3. V was shortened by 1 base and J by 4 bases, with 3 bases between the two germline ends.

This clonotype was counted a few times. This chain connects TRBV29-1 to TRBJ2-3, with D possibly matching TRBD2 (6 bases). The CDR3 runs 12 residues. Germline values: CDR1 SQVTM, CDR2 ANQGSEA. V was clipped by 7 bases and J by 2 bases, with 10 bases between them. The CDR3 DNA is TGCAGCGAGCAACTAGCCACAGATACGCAGTATTTT. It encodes CSEQLATDTQYF.

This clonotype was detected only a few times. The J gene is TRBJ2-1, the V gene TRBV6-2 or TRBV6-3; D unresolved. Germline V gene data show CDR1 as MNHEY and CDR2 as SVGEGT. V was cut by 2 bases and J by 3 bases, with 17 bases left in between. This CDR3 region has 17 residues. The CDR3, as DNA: TGTGCCAGCAGTTACATCTCCCTCCTAGGAAACTACAATGAGCAGTTCTTC. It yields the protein CASSYISLLGNYNEQFF.

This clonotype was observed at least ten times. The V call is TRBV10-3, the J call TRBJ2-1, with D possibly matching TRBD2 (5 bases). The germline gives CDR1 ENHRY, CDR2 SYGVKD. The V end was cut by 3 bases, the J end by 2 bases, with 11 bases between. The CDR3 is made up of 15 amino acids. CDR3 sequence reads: CAISDRTGAYNEQFF. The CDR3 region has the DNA TGTGCCATCAGTGACCGGACTGGTGCCTACAATGAGCAGTTCTTC.

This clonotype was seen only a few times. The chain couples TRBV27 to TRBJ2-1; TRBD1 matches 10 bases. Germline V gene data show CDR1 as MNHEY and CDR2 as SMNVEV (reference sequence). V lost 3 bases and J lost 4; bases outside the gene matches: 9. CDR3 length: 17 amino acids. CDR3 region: CASSFPTGGAGYNEQFF. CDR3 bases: TGTGCCAGCAGTTTCCCGACAGGGGGCGCGGGTTACAATGAGCAGTTCTTC.

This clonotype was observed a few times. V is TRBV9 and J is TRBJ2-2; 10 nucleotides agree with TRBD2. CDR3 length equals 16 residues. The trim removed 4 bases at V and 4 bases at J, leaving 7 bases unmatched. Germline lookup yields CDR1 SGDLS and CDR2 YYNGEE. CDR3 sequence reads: CASSFTSGEVTGELFF. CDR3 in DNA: TGTGCCAGCAGCTTCACTAGCGGGGAGGTCACCGGGGAGCTGTTTTTT.

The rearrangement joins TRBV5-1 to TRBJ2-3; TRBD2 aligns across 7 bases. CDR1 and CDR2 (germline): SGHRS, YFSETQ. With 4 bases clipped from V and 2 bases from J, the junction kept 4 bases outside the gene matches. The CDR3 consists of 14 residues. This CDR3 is CASSGDYYTDTQYF. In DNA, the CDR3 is TGCGCCAGCAGCGGGGACTACTACACAGATACGCAGTATTTT.

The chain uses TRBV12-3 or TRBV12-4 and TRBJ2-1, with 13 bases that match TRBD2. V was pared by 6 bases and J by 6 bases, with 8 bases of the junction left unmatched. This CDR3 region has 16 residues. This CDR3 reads CASSTRGLAGSNEQFF. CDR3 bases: TGTGCCAGCAGCACCCGGGGACTAGCGGGAAGCAATGAGCAGTTCTTC.

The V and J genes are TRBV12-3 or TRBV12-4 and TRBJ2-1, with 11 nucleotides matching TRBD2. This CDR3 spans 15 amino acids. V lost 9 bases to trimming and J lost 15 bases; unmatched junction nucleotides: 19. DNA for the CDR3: TGTGCCAGTTGTTGGTCGGGACTAGCGGAGTCGAGCCTGTTCTTC. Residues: CASCWSGLAESSLFF.

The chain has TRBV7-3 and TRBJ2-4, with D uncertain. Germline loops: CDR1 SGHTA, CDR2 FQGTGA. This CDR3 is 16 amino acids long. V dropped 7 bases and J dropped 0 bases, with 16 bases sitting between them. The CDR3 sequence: CASTIRAPEAKNIQYF. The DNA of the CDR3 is TGTGCCAGCACCATCCGGGCCCCAGAAGCCAAAAACATTCAGTACTTC.

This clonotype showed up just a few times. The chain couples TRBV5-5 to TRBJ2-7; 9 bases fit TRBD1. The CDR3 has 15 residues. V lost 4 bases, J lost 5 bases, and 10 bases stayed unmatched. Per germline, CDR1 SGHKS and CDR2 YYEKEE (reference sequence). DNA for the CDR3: TGTGCCAGCAGCATGGCCGGGACAGGGCTCCACGAGCAGTACTTC. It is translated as CASSMAGTGLHEQYF.

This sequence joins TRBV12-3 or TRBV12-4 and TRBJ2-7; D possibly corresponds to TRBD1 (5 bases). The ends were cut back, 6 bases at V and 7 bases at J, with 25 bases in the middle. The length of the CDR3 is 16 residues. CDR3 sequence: CASSPRVAGKDREQYF. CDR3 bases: TGTGCCAGCAGCCCCAGAGTAGCAGGGAAGGATCGGGAGCAGTACTTC.

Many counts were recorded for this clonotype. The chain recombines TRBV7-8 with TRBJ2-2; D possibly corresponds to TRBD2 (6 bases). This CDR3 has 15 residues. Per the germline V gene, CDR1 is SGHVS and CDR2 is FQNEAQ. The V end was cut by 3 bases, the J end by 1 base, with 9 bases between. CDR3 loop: CASSLVSGNTGELFF. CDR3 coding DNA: TGTGCCAGCAGCTTGGTTAGCGGGAACACCGGGGAGCTGTTTTTT.

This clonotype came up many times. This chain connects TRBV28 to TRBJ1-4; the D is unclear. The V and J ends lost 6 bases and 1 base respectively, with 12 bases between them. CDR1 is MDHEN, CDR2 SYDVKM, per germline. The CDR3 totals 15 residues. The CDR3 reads CASSIGRLTNEKLFF. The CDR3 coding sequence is TGTGCCAGCAGCATAGGACGGTTAACTAATGAAAAACTGTTTTTT.

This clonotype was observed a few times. DNA for the CDR3: TGCAGTGCTAGGGACAGGGTTTACAATGAGCAGTTCTTC. Its protein product is CSARDRVYNEQFF. The rearrangement links TRBV20-1 to TRBJ2-1; 8 bases agree with TRBD1. CDR1 and CDR2 (germline): DFQATT, SNEGSKA (reference sequence). After removal of 3 bases from V and 4 bases from J, the junction contained 2 bases not matched to a gene. The CDR3 length is 13 residues.

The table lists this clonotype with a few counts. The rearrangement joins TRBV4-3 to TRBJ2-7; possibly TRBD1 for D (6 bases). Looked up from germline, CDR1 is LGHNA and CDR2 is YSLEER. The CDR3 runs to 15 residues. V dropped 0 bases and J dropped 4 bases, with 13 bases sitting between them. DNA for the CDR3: TGCGCCAGCAGCCAAGATAAGGACAGCTTATACGAGCAGTACTTC. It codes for CASSQDKDSLYEQYF.